This T cell receptor (beta chain) was sequenced in a study of T cell responses to AZD1222 COVID-19 vaccine. Clones were sequenced by immunoSEQ multiplex PCR, and TCRdb holds only the in-frame ones, with some missing. The table records under 300,000 clones, approximately 95% of them present only once. This clone was seen a single time. Trimming removed 3 bases from V and 4 bases from J; junction bases left unmatched: 6. Germline lookup yields CDR1 KGHSH and CDR2 LQKENI. This CDR3 spans 15 amino acids. The chain couples TRBV18 to TRBJ1-1; TRBD1 matches at 9 bases. The starting material was peripheral blood, obtained on day 0 of AZD1222 vaccination. The source of this sequence is an adult in good health. As DNA, the CDR3 is TGTGCCAGCTCACCGGCACAGGGGGCGCGCACTGAAGCTTTCTTT. Protein product: CASSPAQGARTEAFF.